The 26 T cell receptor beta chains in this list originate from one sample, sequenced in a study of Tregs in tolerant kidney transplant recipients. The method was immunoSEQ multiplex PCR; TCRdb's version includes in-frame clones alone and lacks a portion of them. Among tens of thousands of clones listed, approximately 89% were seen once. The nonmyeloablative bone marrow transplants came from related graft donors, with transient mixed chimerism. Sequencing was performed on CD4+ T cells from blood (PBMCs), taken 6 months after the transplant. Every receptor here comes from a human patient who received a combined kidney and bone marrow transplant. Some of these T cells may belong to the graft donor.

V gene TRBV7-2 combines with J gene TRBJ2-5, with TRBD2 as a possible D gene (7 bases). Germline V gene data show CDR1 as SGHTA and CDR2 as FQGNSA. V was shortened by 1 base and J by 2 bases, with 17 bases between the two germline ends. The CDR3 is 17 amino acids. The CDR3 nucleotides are TGTGCCAGCAGCTTAGGGGCAAGGGGGGGAGGGCAAGAGACCCAGTACTTC. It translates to CASSLGARGGGQETQYF. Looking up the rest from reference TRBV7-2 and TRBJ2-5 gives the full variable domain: GAGVSQSPSNKVTEKGKDVELRCDPISGHTALYWYRQSLGQGLEFLIYFQGNSAPDKSGLPSDRFSAERTGGSVSTLTIQRTQQEDSAVYLCASSLGARGGGQETQYFGPGTRLLVL.

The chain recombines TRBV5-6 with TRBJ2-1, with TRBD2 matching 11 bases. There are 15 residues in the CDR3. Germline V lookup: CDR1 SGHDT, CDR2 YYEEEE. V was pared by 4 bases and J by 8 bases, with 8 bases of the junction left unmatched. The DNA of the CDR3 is TGTGCCAGCAGCATCCCGACTAGCGGGATGGATGAGCAGTTCTTC. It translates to CASSIPTSGMDEQFF.

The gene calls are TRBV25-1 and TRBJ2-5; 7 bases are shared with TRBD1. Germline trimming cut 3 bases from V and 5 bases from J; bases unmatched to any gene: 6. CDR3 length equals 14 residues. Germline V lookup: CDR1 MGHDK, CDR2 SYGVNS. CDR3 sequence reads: CASSDTGARETQYF. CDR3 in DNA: TGTGCCAGCAGTGACACAGGGGCGAGGGAGACCCAGTACTTC.

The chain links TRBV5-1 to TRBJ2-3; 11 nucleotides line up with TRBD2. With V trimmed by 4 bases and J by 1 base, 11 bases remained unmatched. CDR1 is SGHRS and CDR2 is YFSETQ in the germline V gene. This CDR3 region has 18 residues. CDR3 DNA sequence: TGCGCCAGCAGCCGCCGTTCCGGGACTAGCGGACGCACAGATACGCAGTATTTT. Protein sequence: CASSRRSGTSGRTDTQYF.

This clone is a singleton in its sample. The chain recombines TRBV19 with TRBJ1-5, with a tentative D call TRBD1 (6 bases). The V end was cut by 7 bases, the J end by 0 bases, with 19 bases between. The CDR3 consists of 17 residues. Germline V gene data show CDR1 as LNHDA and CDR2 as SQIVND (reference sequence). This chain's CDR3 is CASKKVAGGHSNQPQHF. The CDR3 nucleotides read TGTGCCAGTAAAAAGGTGGCGGGGGGCCATAGCAATCAGCCCCAGCATTTT.

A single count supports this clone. CDR3 in amino acids: CASSVSGGGELFF. CDR3 sequence (DNA): TGTGCCAGCAGCGTCTCAGGGGGCGGGGAGCTGTTTTTT. The gene calls are TRBV9 and TRBJ2-2; 7 bases are a match to TRBD1. J was trimmed by 7 bases and V by 2 bases; bases with no gene match: 2. The CDR3 loop spans 13 amino acids. CDR1 is SGDLS and CDR2 is YYNGEE in the germline V gene.

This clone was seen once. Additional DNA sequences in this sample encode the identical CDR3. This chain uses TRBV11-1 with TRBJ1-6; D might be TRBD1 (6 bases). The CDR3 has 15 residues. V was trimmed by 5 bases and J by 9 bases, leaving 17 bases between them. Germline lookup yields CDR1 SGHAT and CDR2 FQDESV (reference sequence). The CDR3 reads CASSALAGAVSPLHF. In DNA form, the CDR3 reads TGTGCCAGCAGCGCCCTGGCAGGGGCAGTTTCACCCCTCCACTTT.

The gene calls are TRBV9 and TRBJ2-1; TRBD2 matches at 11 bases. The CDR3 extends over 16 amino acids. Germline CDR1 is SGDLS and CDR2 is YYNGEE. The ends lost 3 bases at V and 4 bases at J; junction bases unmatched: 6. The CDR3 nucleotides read TGTGCCAGCAGCGCGAGAAGACTAGCGGGGTACAATGAGCAGTTCTTC. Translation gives CASSARRLAGYNEQFF. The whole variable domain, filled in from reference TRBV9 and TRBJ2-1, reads DSGVTQTPKHLITATGQRVTLRCSPRSGDLSVYWYQQSLDQGLQFLIQYYNGEERAKGNILERFSAQQFPDLHSELNLSSLELGDSALYFCASSARRLAGYNEQFFGPGTRLTVL.

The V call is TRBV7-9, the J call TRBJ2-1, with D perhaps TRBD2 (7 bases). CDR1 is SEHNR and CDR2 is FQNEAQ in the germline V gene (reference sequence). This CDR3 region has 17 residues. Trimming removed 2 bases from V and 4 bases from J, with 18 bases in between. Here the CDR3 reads CASSLKGGGYPYNEQFF. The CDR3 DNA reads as TGTGCCAGCAGCTTAAAAGGGGGGGGATACCCTTACAATGAGCAGTTCTTC.

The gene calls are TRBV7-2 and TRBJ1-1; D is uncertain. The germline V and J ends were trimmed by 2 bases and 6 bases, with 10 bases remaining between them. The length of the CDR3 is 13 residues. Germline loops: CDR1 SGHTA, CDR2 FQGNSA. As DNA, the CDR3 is TGTGCCAGCAGCTTACGACAAAGTGCTGAAGCTTTCTTT. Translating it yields CASSLRQSAEAFF.

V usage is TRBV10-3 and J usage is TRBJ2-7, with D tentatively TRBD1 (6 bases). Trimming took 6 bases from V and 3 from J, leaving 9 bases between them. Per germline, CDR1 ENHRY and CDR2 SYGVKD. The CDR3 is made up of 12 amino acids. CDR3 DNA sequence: TGTGCCATCAGGGACAGTAGCTACGAGCAGTACTTC. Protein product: CAIRDSSYEQYF.

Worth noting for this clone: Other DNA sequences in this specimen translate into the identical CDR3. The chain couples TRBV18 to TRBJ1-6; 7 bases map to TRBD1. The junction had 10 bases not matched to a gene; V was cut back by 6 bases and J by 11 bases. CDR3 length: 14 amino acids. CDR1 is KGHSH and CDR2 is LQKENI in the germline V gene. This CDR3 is CASSTQGLRTPLHF. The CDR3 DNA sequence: TGTGCCAGCTCGACACAGGGGTTGAGGACACCCCTCCACTTT. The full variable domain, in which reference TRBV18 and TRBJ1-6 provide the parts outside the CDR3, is NAGVMQNPRHLVRRRGQEARLRCSPMKGHSHVYWYRQLPEEGLKFMVYLQKENIIDESGMPKERFSAEFPKEGPSILRIQQVVRGDSAAYFCASSTQGLRTPLHFGNGTRLTVT.

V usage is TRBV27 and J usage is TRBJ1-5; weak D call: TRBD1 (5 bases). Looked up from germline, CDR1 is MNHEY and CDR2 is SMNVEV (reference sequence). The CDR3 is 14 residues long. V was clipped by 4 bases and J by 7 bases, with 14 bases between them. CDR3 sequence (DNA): TGTGCCAGCAGTTCCCCGGGGGGTGGACAGCCCCAGCATTTT. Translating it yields CASSSPGGGQPQHF.

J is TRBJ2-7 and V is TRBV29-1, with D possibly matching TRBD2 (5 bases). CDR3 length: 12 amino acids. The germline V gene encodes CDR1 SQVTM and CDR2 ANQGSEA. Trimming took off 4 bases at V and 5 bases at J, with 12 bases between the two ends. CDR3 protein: CSVARTWDEQYF. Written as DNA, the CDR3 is TGCAGCGTTGCGCGGACTTGGGACGAGCAGTACTTC.

The CDR3 DNA is TGCGCCAGCAGCCAGCTAAAGGTGGGAGAAAATACTCAGTACTTC. It yields the protein CASSQLKVGENTQYF. V usage is TRBV4-1 and J usage is TRBJ2-4, with D possibly matching TRBD2 (5 bases). CDR1 and CDR2 from the germline V gene are MGHRA and YSYEKL. This CDR3 comprises 15 residues. V lost 3 bases and J 12 bases, leaving 21 bases between the germline ends.

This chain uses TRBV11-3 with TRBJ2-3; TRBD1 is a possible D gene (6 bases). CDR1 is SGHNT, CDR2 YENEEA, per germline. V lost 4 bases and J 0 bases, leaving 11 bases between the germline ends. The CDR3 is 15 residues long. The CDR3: CASSYRDISTDTQYF. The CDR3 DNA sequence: TGTGCCAGCAGCTATCGGGACATAAGCACAGATACGCAGTATTTT.

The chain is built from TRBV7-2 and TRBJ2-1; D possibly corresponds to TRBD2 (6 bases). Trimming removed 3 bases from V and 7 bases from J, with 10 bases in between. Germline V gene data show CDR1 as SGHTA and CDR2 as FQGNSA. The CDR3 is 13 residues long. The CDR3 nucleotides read TGTGCCAGCAGCTTCGCCGGACTAAATGAGCAGTTCTTC. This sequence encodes CASSFAGLNEQFF.

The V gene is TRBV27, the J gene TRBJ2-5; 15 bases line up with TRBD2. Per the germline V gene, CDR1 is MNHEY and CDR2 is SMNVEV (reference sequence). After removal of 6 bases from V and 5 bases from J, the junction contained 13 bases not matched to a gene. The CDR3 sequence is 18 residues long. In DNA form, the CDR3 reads TGTGCCAGCAGGCCGGGACTAGCGGGAGGAGGTATCAGGGAGACCCAGTACTTC. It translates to CASRPGLAGGGIRETQYF.

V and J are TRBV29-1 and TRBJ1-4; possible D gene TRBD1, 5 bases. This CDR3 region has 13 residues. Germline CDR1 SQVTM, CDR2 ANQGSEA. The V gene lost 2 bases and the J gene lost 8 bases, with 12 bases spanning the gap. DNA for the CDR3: TGCAGCGTTGAACCGGGACTGGGGGAAAAACTGTTTTTT. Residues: CSVEPGLGEKLFF.

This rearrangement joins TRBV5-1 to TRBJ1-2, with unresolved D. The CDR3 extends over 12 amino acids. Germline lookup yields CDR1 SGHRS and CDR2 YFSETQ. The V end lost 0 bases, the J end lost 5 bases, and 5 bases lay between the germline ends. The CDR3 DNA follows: TGCGCCAGCAGCTTGGCCGGTTATGGCTACACCTTC. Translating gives CASSLAGYGYTF. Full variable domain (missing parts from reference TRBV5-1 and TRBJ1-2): KAGVTQTPRYLIKTRGQQVTLSCSPISGHRSVSWYQQTPGQGLQFLFEYFSETQRNKGNFPGRFSGRQFSNSRSEMNVSTLELGDSALYLCASSLAGYGYTFGSGTRLTVV.

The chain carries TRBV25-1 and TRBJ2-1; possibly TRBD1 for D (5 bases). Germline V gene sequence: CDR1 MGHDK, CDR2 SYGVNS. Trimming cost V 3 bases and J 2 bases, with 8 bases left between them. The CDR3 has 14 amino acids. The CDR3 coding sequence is TGTGCCAGCAGTGACCGGACACCCTACAATGAGCAGTTCTTC. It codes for CASSDRTPYNEQFF.

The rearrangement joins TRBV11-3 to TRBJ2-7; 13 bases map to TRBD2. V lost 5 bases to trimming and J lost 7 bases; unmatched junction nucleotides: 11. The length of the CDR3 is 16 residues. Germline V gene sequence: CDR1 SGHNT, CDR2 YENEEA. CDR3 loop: CASSTGLAGDLFEQYF. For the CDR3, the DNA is TGTGCCAGCAGCACCGGACTAGCGGGAGATCTTTTTGAGCAGTACTTC.

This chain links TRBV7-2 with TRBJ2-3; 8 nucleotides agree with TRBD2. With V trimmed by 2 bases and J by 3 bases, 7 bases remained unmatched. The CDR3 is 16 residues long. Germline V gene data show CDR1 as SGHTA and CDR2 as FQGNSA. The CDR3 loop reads CASSLRSGSPTDTQYF. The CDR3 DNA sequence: TGTGCCAGCAGCTTAAGGAGCGGGAGCCCAACAGATACGCAGTATTTT.

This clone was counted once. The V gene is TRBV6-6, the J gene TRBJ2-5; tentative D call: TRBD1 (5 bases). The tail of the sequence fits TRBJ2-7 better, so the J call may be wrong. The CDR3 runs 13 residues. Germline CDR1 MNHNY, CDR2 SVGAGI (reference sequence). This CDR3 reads CASSYDRPYEQYF. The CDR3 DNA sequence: TGTGCCAGCAGTTACGACAGACCCTACGAGCAGTACTTC.

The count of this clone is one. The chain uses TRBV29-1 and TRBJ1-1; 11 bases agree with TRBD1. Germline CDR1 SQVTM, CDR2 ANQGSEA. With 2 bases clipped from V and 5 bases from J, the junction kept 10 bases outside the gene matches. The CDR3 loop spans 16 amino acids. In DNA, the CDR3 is TGCAGCGTTGAAAAGAGGGACAGGGGGGGTGGGACTGAAGCTTTCTTT. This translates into CSVEKRDRGGGTEAFF.

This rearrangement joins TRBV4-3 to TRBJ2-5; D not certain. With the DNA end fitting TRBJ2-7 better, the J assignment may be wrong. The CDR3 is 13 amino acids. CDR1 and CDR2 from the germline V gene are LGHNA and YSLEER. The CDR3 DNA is TGCGCCAGCAGCCAGAATCCCTCCTACGAGCAGTACTTC. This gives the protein CASSQNPSYEQYF.